This T cell receptor beta chain originates from a study of blood T cells in healthy people across ages. Deletions cut 3 bases from V and 6 bases from J, with 12 bases between. Germline assignment: CDR1 DFQATT and CDR2 SNEGSKA (reference sequence). This CDR3 contains 12 residues. Researchers isolated at least 6.5 million PBMCs per sample. This clonotype has only a few counts. Through a sample-barcoded 5' primer and a J-beta primer mix, a second PCR was run for about 6 to 12 cycles. MiXCR was run by TCRdb on the 5' RACE reads, yielding one entry per CDR3 protein. The table includes 850,000 to 1,000,000 distinct CDR3 sequences, around 54% detected once.

The chain combines TRBV20-1 with TRBJ2-7; D is undetermined. This TCR was recovered from a woman in her fifties or sixties in good health. Sequencing was performed on blood. CDR3 in DNA: TGCAGTGCTAGGGTTTTAGTCGCCGAGCAGTACTTC. This gives the protein CSARVLVAEQYF.